The rows below give T cell receptor beta chains drawn from one sample of a study of PD-L1 blockade in urothelial cancer. Measured with immunoSEQ multiplex PCR; TCRdb has only the in-frame clones, and not every one. Here the sample spans some 110,000 clones, 91% being singletons. The source was PBMCs, collected around atezolizumab (anti-PD-L1) treatment. Source of these receptors: a man between 60 and 70 years old with urothelial cancer. CDR3s include the opening cysteine and the closing phenylalanine or tryptophan. Each record gives: V gene, CDR3 length, clone size, D gene, J gene, CDR3 protein, CDR3 DNA. The D gene is left open where the match is weak. Not all rows give a size; the values are once, few, many and, for expanded clones, a class.

v_call: TRBV27
cdr3_length: 16
clone_size: NA
d_call: TRBD1
j_call: TRBJ1-1
cdr3_aa: CASRILTRGLPTEAFF
cdr3_nt: TGTGCCAGCAGGATCCTGACCAGGGGGCTTCCCACTGAAGCTTTCTTT

v_call: TRBV5-1
cdr3_length: 16
clone_size: NA
d_call: TRBD2
j_call: TRBJ2-3
cdr3_aa: CASSVGLAGYLDTQYF
cdr3_nt: TGCGCCAGCAGCGTGGGACTAGCGGGGTATCTAGATACGCAGTATTTT

v_call: TRBV9
cdr3_length: 20
clone_size: NA
d_call: TRBD1
j_call: TRBJ2-3
cdr3_aa: CASSARNWLLTGDLPDTQYF
cdr3_nt: TGTGCCAGCAGCGCCCGAAACTGGTTACTAACAGGGGATTTGCCAGATACGCAGTATTTT

v_call: TRBV7-2
cdr3_length: 16
clone_size: NA
d_call: NA
j_call: TRBJ2-3
cdr3_aa: CASSPRSRTITDTQYF
cdr3_nt: TGTGCCAGCAGCCCGAGGTCTCGCACCATCACAGATACGCAGTATTTT

v_call: TRBV4-2
cdr3_length: 15
clone_size: NA
d_call: TRBD2
j_call: TRBJ2-1
cdr3_aa: CASSQDTGGSYEQFF
cdr3_nt: TGTGCCAGCAGCCAAGATACGGGGGGGTCCTATGAGCAGTTCTTC

v_call: TRBV5-1
cdr3_length: 17
clone_size: NA
d_call: TRBD2
j_call: TRBJ2-1
cdr3_aa: CASSSSPGTSGFGEQFF
cdr3_nt: TGCGCCAGCAGTTCCAGCCCCGGGACTAGTGGATTCGGTGAGCAGTTCTTC

v_call: TRBV11-2
cdr3_length: 14
clone_size: NA
d_call: NA
j_call: TRBJ2-5
cdr3_aa: CASSLGSQRETQYF
cdr3_nt: TGTGCCAGCAGCTTAGGCTCCCAACGGGAGACCCAGTACTTC

v_call: TRBV5-6
cdr3_length: 16
clone_size: NA
d_call: TRBD2
j_call: TRBJ2-5
cdr3_aa: CASSFGLAGVLETQYF
cdr3_nt: TGTGCCAGCAGCTTTGGACTAGCGGGAGTCTTAGAGACCCAGTACTTC

v_call: TRBV5-6
cdr3_length: 14
clone_size: NA
d_call: TRBD1
j_call: TRBJ2-7
cdr3_aa: CASLYRGLTYEQYF
cdr3_nt: TGTGCCAGTTTATACAGGGGGTTAACCTACGAGCAGTACTTC

v_call: TRBV7-6
cdr3_length: 19
clone_size: NA
d_call: TRBD2
j_call: TRBJ2-3
cdr3_aa: CASSLAWGGLAGNTDTQYF
cdr3_nt: TGTGCCAGCAGCTTAGCGTGGGGAGGGCTAGCGGGGAACACAGATACGCAGTATTTT

v_call: TRBV18
cdr3_length: 15
clone_size: NA
d_call: TRBD1
j_call: TRBJ2-3
cdr3_aa: CASSSGTGSTDTQYF
cdr3_nt: TGTGCCAGCTCATCCGGGACAGGGAGTACAGATACGCAGTATTTT

v_call: TRBV4-3
cdr3_length: 15
clone_size: NA
d_call: TRBD1
j_call: TRBJ2-7
cdr3_aa: CASSQEGGTGFEQYF
cdr3_nt: TGCGCCAGCAGCCAAGAAGGCGGGACAGGGTTTGAGCAGTACTTC

v_call: TRBV15
cdr3_length: 18
clone_size: few
d_call: TRBD2
j_call: TRBJ2-1
cdr3_aa: CATSRTSGRGDSYNEQFF
cdr3_nt: TGTGCCACCAGCAGGACAAGCGGGAGGGGTGACTCGTACAATGAGCAGTTCTTC

v_call: TRBV10-3
cdr3_length: 17
clone_size: NA
d_call: TRBD1
j_call: TRBJ2-2
cdr3_aa: CAISPRTGDRNTGELFF
cdr3_nt: TGTGCCATCAGCCCTCGGACAGGGGATCGGAACACCGGGGAGCTGTTTTTT

v_call: TRBV10-3
cdr3_length: 14
clone_size: NA
d_call: TRBD2
j_call: TRBJ2-7
cdr3_aa: CAISSAGGVNEQYF
cdr3_nt: TGTGCCATCAGCTCAGCGGGGGGGGTAAACGAGCAGTACTTC

v_call: TRBV28
cdr3_length: 14
clone_size: NA
d_call: NA
j_call: TRBJ2-7
cdr3_aa: CASSPRDLAYEQYF
cdr3_nt: TGTGCCAGCAGTCCCCGGGACTTGGCCTACGAGCAGTACTTC

v_call: TRBV2
cdr3_length: 15
clone_size: NA
d_call: TRBD1
j_call: TRBJ1-6
cdr3_aa: CASSEGGTGRSPLHF
cdr3_nt: TGTGCCAGCAGTGAAGGGGGGACAGGGAGATCACCCCTCCACTTT

v_call: TRBV14
cdr3_length: 16
clone_size: NA
d_call: NA
j_call: TRBJ2-3
cdr3_aa: CASSQGRRVLTDTQYF
cdr3_nt: TGTGCCAGCAGCCAAGGGAGGAGGGTTCTGACAGATACGCAGTATTTT

v_call: TRBV7-2
cdr3_length: 15
clone_size: NA
d_call: TRBD1
j_call: TRBJ2-3
cdr3_aa: CASSLLGQGADTQYF
cdr3_nt: TGTGCCAGCAGCCTCCTCGGACAGGGCGCAGATACGCAGTATTTT

v_call: TRBV2
cdr3_length: 14
clone_size: NA
d_call: TRBD1
j_call: TRBJ1-5
cdr3_aa: CASSEVTGRQPQHF
cdr3_nt: TGTGCCAGCAGTGAAGTGACAGGGCGTCAGCCCCAGCATTTT

v_call: TRBV19
cdr3_length: 15
clone_size: few
d_call: NA
j_call: TRBJ1-5
cdr3_aa: CASSIAVAGVQPQHF
cdr3_nt: TGTGCCAGTAGTATAGCGGTGGCAGGGGTCCAGCCCCAGCATTTT

v_call: TRBV4-3
cdr3_length: 16
clone_size: NA
d_call: NA
j_call: TRBJ1-2
cdr3_aa: CASSHDTGFSNYGYTF
cdr3_nt: TGCGCCAGCAGCCATGATACAGGGTTCTCTAACTATGGCTACACCTTC

v_call: TRBV9
cdr3_length: 15
clone_size: NA
d_call: TRBD2
j_call: TRBJ2-5
cdr3_aa: CASSVGTSQAETQYF
cdr3_nt: TGTGCCAGCAGCGTAGGGACTAGCCAGGCGGAGACCCAGTACTTC

v_call: TRBV9
cdr3_length: 17
clone_size: NA
d_call: NA
j_call: TRBJ2-1
cdr3_aa: CASSVDYAGRGDNEQFF
cdr3_nt: TGTGCCAGCAGCGTAGACTATGCGGGAAGAGGAGACAATGAGCAGTTCTTC

v_call: TRBV7-2
cdr3_length: 16
clone_size: NA
d_call: TRBD2
j_call: TRBJ2-1
cdr3_aa: CASSNPGLAGYNEQFF
cdr3_nt: TGTGCCAGCAGCAACCCGGGACTAGCGGGGTACAATGAGCAGTTCTTC

v_call: TRBV19
cdr3_length: 16
clone_size: NA
d_call: TRBD1
j_call: TRBJ1-1
cdr3_aa: CASLKGLGQGLTEAFF
cdr3_nt: TGTGCCAGCCTAAAGGGGCTCGGACAGGGACTCACTGAAGCTTTCTTT

v_call: TRBV2
cdr3_length: 14
clone_size: NA
d_call: TRBD2
j_call: TRBJ2-3
cdr3_aa: CASSGGLVSDTQYF
cdr3_nt: TGTGCCAGCAGTGGGGGACTAGTCTCAGATACGCAGTATTTT

v_call: TRBV7-2
cdr3_length: 14
clone_size: NA
d_call: TRBD2
j_call: TRBJ2-2
cdr3_aa: CASSLAGGSGELFF
cdr3_nt: TGTGCCAGCAGCTTAGCGGGGGGGTCCGGGGAGCTGTTTTTT

v_call: TRBV9
cdr3_length: 15
clone_size: NA
d_call: TRBD1
j_call: TRBJ2-7
cdr3_aa: CASSVEGQGINEQYF
cdr3_nt: TGTGCCAGCAGCGTAGAGGGACAGGGGATCAACGAGCAGTACTTC

v_call: TRBV6-1
cdr3_length: 15
clone_size: NA
d_call: TRBD2
j_call: TRBJ2-1
cdr3_aa: CASSSTSGSYNEQFF
cdr3_nt: TGTGCCAGCAGTTCGACTAGCGGGTCCTACAATGAGCAGTTCTTC

v_call: TRBV2
cdr3_length: 12
clone_size: NA
d_call: TRBD2
j_call: TRBJ2-3
cdr3_aa: CASAGDTDTQYF
cdr3_nt: TGTGCCAGTGCGGGGGACACAGATACGCAGTATTTT

v_call: TRBV28
cdr3_length: 15
clone_size: NA
d_call: TRBD2
j_call: TRBJ2-3
cdr3_aa: CASSPLAFSTDTQYF
cdr3_nt: TGTGCCAGCAGTCCACTAGCGTTTAGCACAGATACGCAGTATTTT

v_call: TRBV6-1
cdr3_length: 14
clone_size: NA
d_call: TRBD1
j_call: TRBJ2-7
cdr3_aa: CASSLDRGLYEQYF
cdr3_nt: TGTGCCAGCAGTTTAGACAGGGGGCTATACGAGCAGTACTTC

v_call: TRBV5-4
cdr3_length: 14
clone_size: NA
d_call: NA
j_call: TRBJ2-5
cdr3_aa: CASRSTGEGETQYF
cdr3_nt: TGTGCCAGCAGATCGACAGGGGAGGGAGAGACCCAGTACTTC

v_call: TRBV5-4
cdr3_length: 14
clone_size: NA
d_call: TRBD1
j_call: TRBJ1-4
cdr3_aa: CASSPQGADEKLFF
cdr3_nt: TGTGCCAGCAGCCCGCAGGGGGCCGATGAAAAACTGTTTTTT

v_call: TRBV7-2
cdr3_length: 14
clone_size: NA
d_call: NA
j_call: TRBJ2-2
cdr3_aa: CASSRHRNTGELFF
cdr3_nt: TGTGCCAGCAGCCGCCATAGAAACACCGGGGAGCTGTTTTTT

v_call: TRBV18
cdr3_length: 16
clone_size: once
d_call: NA
j_call: TRBJ2-2
cdr3_aa: CASSSSSETNTGELFF
cdr3_nt: TGTGCCAGCTCATCATCTAGCGAAACGAACACCGGGGAGCTGTTTTTT

v_call: TRBV6-1
cdr3_length: 13
clone_size: NA
d_call: NA
j_call: TRBJ2-2
cdr3_aa: CASSDKGGGELFF
cdr3_nt: TGTGCCAGCAGTGATAAAGGAGGCGGGGAGCTGTTTTTT

v_call: TRBV11-2
cdr3_length: 15
clone_size: NA
d_call: TRBD2
j_call: TRBJ2-5
cdr3_aa: CASTPGGGVRETQYF
cdr3_nt: TGTGCCAGCACCCCCGGCGGGGGGGTCAGAGAGACCCAGTACTTC

v_call: TRBV6-1
cdr3_length: 17
clone_size: NA
d_call: TRBD1
j_call: TRBJ2-5
cdr3_aa: CASSEKAGTGRQETQYF
cdr3_nt: TGTGCCAGCAGTGAAAAGGCCGGGACAGGACGACAAGAGACCCAGTACTTC

v_call: TRBV11-2
cdr3_length: 16
clone_size: NA
d_call: NA
j_call: TRBJ2-1
cdr3_aa: CASSLGGYYSYNEQFF
cdr3_nt: TGTGCCAGCAGCTTAGGCGGGTACTACTCCTACAATGAGCAGTTCTTC

v_call: TRBV5-1
cdr3_length: 12
clone_size: NA
d_call: NA
j_call: TRBJ2-1
cdr3_aa: CASSLEWDLQFF
cdr3_nt: TGCGCCAGCAGCTTGGAGTGGGACTTGCAGTTCTTC

v_call: TRBV30
cdr3_length: 14
clone_size: NA
d_call: NA
j_call: TRBJ2-2
cdr3_aa: CAWSVLRITGELFF
cdr3_nt: TGTGCCTGGAGTGTACTGAGGATTACCGGGGAGCTGTTTTTT

v_call: TRBV4-2
cdr3_length: 17
clone_size: NA
d_call: NA
j_call: TRBJ2-7
cdr3_aa: CASSQTASPRRSYEQYF
cdr3_nt: TGTGCCAGCAGCCAAACCGCCTCCCCGCGCCGCTCCTACGAGCAGTACTTC

v_call: TRBV15
cdr3_length: 17
clone_size: NA
d_call: NA
j_call: TRBJ2-5
cdr3_aa: CATSRDRRQRVWETQYF
cdr3_nt: TGTGCCACCAGCAGAGATAGGAGACAGCGTGTGTGGGAGACCCAGTACTTC

v_call: TRBV30
cdr3_length: 13
clone_size: NA
d_call: NA
j_call: TRBJ1-2
cdr3_aa: CAGTETTNYGYTF
cdr3_nt: TGTGCCGGGACGGAGACGACTAACTATGGCTACACCTTC

v_call: TRBV19
cdr3_length: 14
clone_size: NA
d_call: TRBD1
j_call: TRBJ1-1
cdr3_aa: CASSDREANTEAFF
cdr3_nt: TGTGCCAGTAGTGACAGGGAGGCGAACACTGAAGCTTTCTTT

v_call: TRBV5-1
cdr3_length: 14
clone_size: many
d_call: NA
j_call: TRBJ2-7
cdr3_aa: CASSLEHPSYEQYF
cdr3_nt: TGCGCCAGCAGCTTGGAGCACCCGTCCTACGAGCAGTACTTC

v_call: TRBV18
cdr3_length: 16
clone_size: NA
d_call: NA
j_call: TRBJ2-7
cdr3_aa: CASSPPGSGRGYEQYF
cdr3_nt: TGTGCCAGCTCACCACCTGGCAGCGGTCGAGGCTACGAGCAGTACTTC